Following are 22 T cell receptor beta chains from one sample sequenced in a study of CD8+ T cells in alopecia areata. Treatment: oral pan-JAK inhibitor, 5-10 mg twice daily. Following extraction, RNA underwent reverse transcription to cDNA, which served as the sequencing template. Some clones are missing from TCRdb's copy, which holds only in-frame ones; the method was immunoSEQ multiplex PCR. This sample has 200,000 to 250,000 clones; approximately 70% occur once, and the top ten carry about 1.2%. The material was CD4+ T cells sorted from blood, obtained around week 42, from a patient treated with tofacitinib. The receptors were gathered from a human donor with alopecia areata.

This clone has a handful of counts. The chain couples TRBV5-4 to TRBJ2-7, with D perhaps TRBD2 (6 bases). The CDR3 spans 14 residues. Per the germline V gene, CDR1 is SGHNT and CDR2 is YYREEE (reference sequence). Trimming took off 4 bases at V and 2 bases at J, with 13 bases between the two ends. The CDR3 sequence is CASSTGLETYEQYF. For the CDR3, the DNA is TGTGCCAGCAGCACGGGACTCGAAACCTACGAGCAGTACTTC.

V is TRBV20-1 and J is TRBJ1-4; D unclear. CDR3 length: 11 amino acids. Germline-derived CDR1 and CDR2 are DFQATT and SNEGSKA (reference sequence). V was clipped by 3 bases and J by 8 bases, with 7 bases between them. Here the CDR3 reads CSASLQEKLFF. The CDR3 region has the DNA TGCAGTGCTAGCTTGCAGGAAAAACTGTTTTTT.

The V gene is TRBV14, the J gene TRBJ1-2; D possibly corresponds to TRBD1 (5 bases). Germline-derived CDR1 and CDR2 are SGHDN and FVKESK. Trimming removed 4 bases at V and 6 bases at J, with 12 bases between. CDR3 length: 13 residues. The CDR3 DNA reads as TGTGCCAGCAGCCGGACACATGTGGATGGCTACACCTTC. This translates into CASSRTHVDGYTF. The variable domain in full, completed from reference TRBV14 and TRBJ1-2, reads EAGVTQFPSHSVIEKGQTVTLRCDPISGHDNLYWYRRVMGKEIKFLLHFVKESKQDESGMPNNRFLAERTGGTYSTLKVQPAELEDSGVYFCASSRTHVDGYTFGSGTRLTVV.

This clone was recorded a few times. The gene calls are TRBV29-1 and TRBJ1-2, with TRBD1 matching over 9 bases. This CDR3 is built from 15 residues. CDR1 and CDR2 (germline): SQVTM, ANQGSEA. V lost 1 base and J lost 4; bases outside the gene matches: 7. CDR3 protein: CSVEVVYRGLYGYTF. Here the CDR3 DNA reads TGCAGCGTTGAAGTGGTATACAGGGGGCTCTATGGCTACACCTTC.

This chain links TRBV12-5 with TRBJ2-2, with 7 bases fitting TRBD1. Germline V gene data show CDR1 as LGHNT and CDR2 as FRNRAP. J lost 6 bases, V lost 2 bases, and 3 bases had no gene match. The CDR3 contains 14 residues. The CDR3 loop reads CASGLTGAPGELFF. CDR3 nucleotide sequence: TGTGCTAGTGGTTTGACAGGGGCGCCCGGGGAGCTGTTTTTT.

V and J are TRBV25-1 and TRBJ2-7; D uncertain. Trimming removed 3 bases at V and 3 bases at J, with 6 bases between. Per germline, CDR1 MGHDK and CDR2 SYGVNS. This CDR3 is built from 12 residues. The CDR3 reads CASSEPHYEQYF. DNA of the CDR3: TGTGCCAGCAGTGAGCCCCACTACGAGCAGTACTTC.

The gene calls are TRBV4-1 and TRBJ2-3; D tentatively reads TRBD1 or TRBD2 (6 bases each). Trimming took 0 bases from V and 8 from J, leaving 9 bases between them. CDR1 is MGHRA and CDR2 is YSYEKL in the germline V gene. The CDR3 has 13 amino acids. As DNA, the CDR3 is TGCGCCAGCAGCCAAGAAGGGGGAGGTACGCAGTATTTT. Amino acid sequence: CASSQEGGGTQYF.

This chain joins TRBV11-3 and TRBJ1-1; D uncertain. Trimming removed 2 bases from V and 3 bases from J, with 4 bases in between. The CDR3 totals 12 residues. Looked up from germline, CDR1 is SGHNT and CDR2 is YENEEA. CDR3 amino acids: CASSLPDTEAFF. CDR3 DNA sequence: TGTGCCAGCAGCTTACCGGACACTGAAGCTTTCTTT. Looking up the rest from reference TRBV11-3 and TRBJ1-1 gives the full variable domain: EAGVVQSPRYKIIEKKQPVAFWCNPISGHNTLYWYLQNLGQGPELLIRYENEEAVDDSQLPKDRFSAERLKGVDSTLKIQPAELGDSAVYLCASSLPDTEAFFGQGTRLTVV.

The chain employs TRBV25-1 and TRBJ1-1, with D possibly matching TRBD1 (6 bases). Germline V gene lookup returns CDR1 MGHDK and CDR2 SYGVNS. CDR3 length equals 17 residues. Trimming left V 7 bases short and J 5 bases short, with 26 bases between. The CDR3 DNA reads as TGTGCCAGCACTTACGATCTGGGGGGGGCCATAGATACTGAAGCTTTCTTT. It translates to CASTYDLGGAIDTEAFF.

The V call is TRBV4-3, the J call TRBJ2-3; D unclear. V lost 4 bases and J 5 bases, leaving 7 bases between the germline ends. CDR1 is LGHNA, CDR2 YSLEER, per germline. The CDR3 totals 12 residues. In nucleotides, the CDR3 is TGCGCCAGCAGCCGAGATGGAGATACGCAGTATTTT. It yields the protein CASSRDGDTQYF.

The rearrangement joins TRBV5-6 to TRBJ1-1; D is perhaps TRBD1 (6 bases). Germline V gives CDR1 SGHDT, CDR2 YYEEEE. The CDR3 has 15 amino acids. Trimming pared 2 bases from V and 0 bases from J, leaving 11 bases between. This chain's CDR3 is CASSLGRTVNTEAFF. In DNA form, the CDR3 reads TGTGCCAGCAGCTTAGGGCGGACAGTGAACACTGAAGCTTTCTTT.

The genes are TRBV2 and TRBJ1-2, with TRBD1 matching 8 bases. V dropped 5 bases and J dropped 8; count of bases not matched to a gene: 10. Germline loops: CDR1 SNHLY, CDR2 FYNNEI. The CDR3 covers 14 residues. Written as DNA, the CDR3 is TGTGCCAGCAGTCAGCAGGGGGCTCGATCGGGCTACACCTTC. Translation gives CASSQQGARSGYTF.

This CDR3 is CASSAGATNEKLFF. The CDR3 coding sequence is TGTGCCAGCAGTGCAGGGGCAACTAATGAAAAACTGTTTTTT. The V and J genes are TRBV2 and TRBJ1-4, with D possibly TRBD1 on 6 matching bases. Germline CDR1 reads SNHLY; CDR2 reads FYNNEI. V lost 4 bases to trimming and J lost 0 bases, with 6 bases between them. The CDR3 has 14 residues.

The chain combines TRBV7-2 with TRBJ2-3, with D unclear. The germline V and J ends were trimmed by 3 bases and 6 bases, with 7 bases remaining between them. The CDR3 consists of 12 residues. CDR1 SGHTA and CDR2 FQGNSA come from the germline V gene. The CDR3 is CASSFDSDTQYF. CDR3 bases: TGTGCCAGCAGCTTCGATTCGGATACGCAGTATTTT.

This clone was counted between two and nine times. CDR3 bases: TGTGCCAGCAGCCCGAAGGACAGGTGGGGGACAGATACGCAGTATTTT. This translates into CASSPKDRWGTDTQYF. This rearrangement joins TRBV7-6 to TRBJ2-3; 7 bases match TRBD1. The CDR3 contains 16 residues. Germline assignment: CDR1 SGHVS and CDR2 FNYEAQ. The V segment lost 5 bases and the J segment 3 bases; nucleotides outside the gene matches: 11.

This clone has just a few counts. The chain is built from TRBV14 and TRBJ1-4; TRBD1 might be the D (5 bases). Germline values: CDR1 SGHDN, CDR2 FVKESK. V dropped 4 bases and J dropped 8 bases, with 14 bases sitting between them. This CDR3 spans 14 amino acids. CDR3 sequence reads: CASSRGTLREKLFF. CDR3 sequence (DNA): TGTGCCAGCAGCCGCGGGACGCTCAGGGAAAAACTGTTTTTT.

CDR3 DNA sequence: TGTGCCACCAGCAGATCGGCCCGGGACAGCTACGAGCAGTACTTC. This translates into CATSRSARDSYEQYF. The rearrangement joins TRBV15 to TRBJ2-7; 7 bases are a match to TRBD1. The trim removed 2 bases at V and 3 bases at J, leaving 7 bases unmatched. Germline CDR1 and CDR2: LNHNV and YYDKDF (reference sequence). The CDR3 extends over 15 amino acids.

A few counts support this clone. V is TRBV7-2 and J is TRBJ1-5; tentative D call: TRBD1 (5 bases). The CDR3 is made up of 14 amino acids. V dropped 4 bases and J dropped 3 bases, with 10 bases sitting between them. Germline CDR1 is SGHTA and CDR2 is FQGNSA. The CDR3 region is CASSSPGANQPQHF. The CDR3 nucleotides are TGTGCCAGCAGCTCCCCCGGGGCCAATCAGCCCCAGCATTTT. Filled out from reference TRBV7-2 and TRBJ1-5, the complete variable domain reads GAGVSQSPSNKVTEKGKDVELRCDPISGHTALYWYRQSLGQGLEFLIYFQGNSAPDKSGLPSDRFSAERTGGSVSTLTIQRTQQEDSAVYLCASSSPGANQPQHFGDGTRLSIL.

About this clone: Other DNA sequences in the same sample also yield this CDR3. The chain joins TRBV30 to TRBJ1-2; no firm D call. Germline V gene sequence: CDR1 GTSNPN, CDR2 SVGIG (reference sequence). V gave up 0 bases and J gave up 6 bases, with 5 bases separating them. The CDR3 has 11 residues. CDR3 in amino acids: CAWSVLDGYTF. CDR3 sequence (DNA): TGTGCCTGGAGTGTGCTGGATGGCTACACCTTC.

V and J are TRBV28 and TRBJ1-1; D gene ambiguous. Trimming took off 2 bases at V and 6 bases at J, with 16 bases between the two ends. CDR3 length: 15 amino acids. CDR1 is MDHEN and CDR2 is SYDVKM in the germline V gene. This CDR3 reads CASSLLRTGQAEAFF. CDR3 in DNA: TGTGCCAGCAGTTTACTCCGGACGGGTCAGGCTGAAGCTTTCTTT.

The J gene is TRBJ2-7, the V gene TRBV5-1, with 7 bases identical to TRBD1. Looked up from germline, CDR1 is SGHRS and CDR2 is YFSETQ. This CDR3 spans 14 amino acids. The V and J ends lost 5 bases and 3 bases, in that order; junction bases with no gene match: 8. CDR3 region: CASSYTGQNYEQYF. The CDR3 bases are TGCGCCAGCAGTTATACGGGACAGAACTACGAGCAGTACTTC.

This clone was counted between two and nine times. This chain joins TRBV19 and TRBJ2-1, with D perhaps TRBD1 (5 bases). CDR3 length: 16 residues. The germline gives CDR1 LNHDA, CDR2 SQIVND (reference sequence). V shed 0 bases and J shed 1 base, with 10 bases lying between them. CDR3 sequence reads: CASSIEFTGSYNEQFF. The CDR3 bases are TGTGCCAGTAGTATAGAGTTCACAGGATCCTACAATGAGCAGTTCTTC.